Detailed here is one T cell receptor beta chain. The antigen remains unidentified. Only in-frame clones appear in the TCRdb table, and some are missing; sequencing was by immunoSEQ multiplex PCR. The data hold 170,000 or so clones, with 90% observed a single time. Germline V gene sequence: CDR1 SGHTA, CDR2 FQGTGA. With 5 bases removed from V and 2 bases from J, the gap between germline ends came to 20 bases. This CDR3 has 17 residues. The sample is drawn from a study of T cell responses to AZD1222 COVID-19 vaccine. General study points: Among AZD1222 vaccinees, only 5 to 7 were seropositive at baseline. All repertoire sampling was performed exclusively after the peak T cell response.

This TCR was recovered from an adult in good health. The material sequenced was peripheral blood, taken on day 0 of AZD1222 vaccination. The chain links TRBV7-3 to TRBJ2-3, with TRBD2 as a possible D gene (6 bases). DNA for the CDR3: TGTGCCAGCAGCCCGAATCGGGGGAGACAGAACACAGATACGCAGTATTTT. Its protein is CASSPNRGRQNTDTQYF. The full variable domain, rest sourced from reference TRBV7-3 and TRBJ2-3, is GAGVSQTPSNKVTEKGKYVELRCDPISGHTALYWYRQSLGQGPEFLIYFQGTGAADDSGLPNDRFFAVRPEGSVSTLKIQRTERGDSAVYLCASSPNRGRQNTDTQYFGPGTRLTVL.